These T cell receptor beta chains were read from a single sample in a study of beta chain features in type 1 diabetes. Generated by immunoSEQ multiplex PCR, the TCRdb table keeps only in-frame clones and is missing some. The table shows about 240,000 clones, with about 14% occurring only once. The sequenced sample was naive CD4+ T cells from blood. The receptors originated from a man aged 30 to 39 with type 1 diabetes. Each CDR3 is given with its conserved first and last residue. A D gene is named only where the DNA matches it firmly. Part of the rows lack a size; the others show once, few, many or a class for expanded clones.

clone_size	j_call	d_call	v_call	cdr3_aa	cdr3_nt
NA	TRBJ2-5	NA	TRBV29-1	CSVEAGGRALGETQYF	TGCAGCGTTGAAGCCGGGGGGCGTGCGCTTGGAGAGACCCAGTACTTC
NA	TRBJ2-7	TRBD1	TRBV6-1	CASRGTGGPYEQYF	TGTGCCAGCCGCGGGACAGGGGGTCCCTACGAGCAGTACTTC
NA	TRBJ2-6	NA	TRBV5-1	CASSPRGAAPVGANVLTF	TGCGCCAGCAGCCCCCGGGGGGCCGCCCCGGTTGGGGCCAACGTCCTGACTTTC
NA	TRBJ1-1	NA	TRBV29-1	CSAGSTEAFF	TGCAGCGCCGGGAGCACTGAAGCTTTCTTT
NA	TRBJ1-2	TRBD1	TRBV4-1	CASSQDPTDRAYGYTF	TGCGCCAGCAGCCAAGACCCGACAGACAGGGCCTATGGCTACACCTTC
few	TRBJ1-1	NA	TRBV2	CASSTADVGTEAFF	TGTGCCAGCAGTACCGCGGATGTCGGCACTGAAGCTTTCTTT
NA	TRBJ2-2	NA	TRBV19	CASSIRRENTGELFF	TGTGCCAGTAGTATACGTCGCGAGAACACCGGGGAGCTGTTTTTT
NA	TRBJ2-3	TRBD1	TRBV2	CASSTGQGATDTQYF	TGTGCCAGCAGTACCGGACAGGGGGCTACAGATACGCAGTATTTT
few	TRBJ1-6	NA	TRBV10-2	CASKTSGRNSPLHF	TGCGCCAGCAAGACGTCGGGGAGGAATTCACCCCTCCACTTT
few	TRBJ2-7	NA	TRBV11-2	CASTQGQGEQYF	TGTGCCAGCACCCAAGGACAAGGGGAGCAGTACTTC
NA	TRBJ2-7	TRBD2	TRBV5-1	CASSLDGRATEQYF	TGCGCCAGCAGCTTGGACGGGAGGGCCACCGAGCAGTACTTC
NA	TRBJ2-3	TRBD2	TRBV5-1	CASQRGGGTDTQYF	TGCGCCAGCCAACGGGGGGGCGGCACAGATACGCAGTATTTT
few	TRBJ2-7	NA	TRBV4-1	CASSQGQGPLYEQYF	TGCGCCAGCAGCCAAGGTCAGGGCCCCCTTTACGAGCAGTACTTC
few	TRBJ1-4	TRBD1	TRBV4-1	CASSRFGQGERSEKLFF	TGCGCCAGCAGCCGGTTCGGACAGGGGGAAAGGAGTGAAAAACTGTTTTTT
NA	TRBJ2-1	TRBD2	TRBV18	CASSPPSGTYNEQFF	TGTGCCAGCTCACCACCGAGCGGGACCTACAATGAGCAGTTCTTC
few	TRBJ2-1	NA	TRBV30	CACGGGDSYNEQFF	TGTGCCTGTGGGGGCGGAGACTCTTACAATGAGCAGTTCTTC
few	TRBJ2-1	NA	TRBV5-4	CASSAGSRDEQFF	TGTGCCAGCAGCGCAGGGTCAAGGGATGAGCAGTTCTTC
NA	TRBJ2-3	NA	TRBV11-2	CASSARDTFLTDTQYF	TGTGCCAGCAGCGCCCGGGACACTTTCCTCACAGATACGCAGTATTTT
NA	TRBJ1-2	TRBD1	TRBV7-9	CASSSTGGSYGYTF	TGTGCCAGCAGCTCGACAGGGGGCAGTTATGGCTACACCTTC
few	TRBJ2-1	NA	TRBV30	CAWRASFNEQFF	TGTGCCTGGAGGGCTAGCTTCAATGAGCAGTTCTTC
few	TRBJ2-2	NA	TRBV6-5	CASSYSRVNTGELFF	TGTGCCAGCAGTTACTCGAGGGTCAACACCGGGGAGCTGTTTTTT
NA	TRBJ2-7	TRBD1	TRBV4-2	CASSPGQVQGEQYF	TGTGCCAGCAGCCCTGGACAGGTACAGGGCGAGCAGTACTTC
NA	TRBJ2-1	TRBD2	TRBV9	CASSVGLAAGGEQFF	TGTGCCAGCAGCGTAGGCCTAGCGGCTGGGGGGGAGCAGTTCTTC
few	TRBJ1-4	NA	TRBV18	CASSTLQGSSGKLFF	TGTGCCAGCTCAACATTACAGGGAAGTTCGGGAAAACTGTTTTTT
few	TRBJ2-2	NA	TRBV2	CASSGQATGELFF	TGTGCCAGCAGTGGACAGGCCACCGGGGAGCTGTTTTTT
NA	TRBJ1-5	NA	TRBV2	CASSARGISNQPQHF	TGTGCCAGCAGTGCCCGGGGTATAAGCAATCAGCCCCAGCATTTT
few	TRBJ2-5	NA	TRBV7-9	CASSLVQGETQYF	TGTGCCAGCAGCTTAGTCCAGGGAGAGACCCAGTACTTC
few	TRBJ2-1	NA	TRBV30	CAWSRGVNEQFF	TGTGCCTGGAGTCGTGGAGTGAATGAGCAGTTCTTC
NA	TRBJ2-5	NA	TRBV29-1	CSVRAGGKETQYF	TGCAGCGTTAGGGCAGGGGGGAAGGAGACCCAGTACTTC
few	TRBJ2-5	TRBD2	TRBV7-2	CASSLGSGRAQTQYF	TGTGCCAGCAGCTTAGGTAGCGGGAGGGCCCAGACCCAGTACTTC
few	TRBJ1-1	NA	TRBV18	CASSSLSYNTEAFF	TGTGCCAGCTCATCCCTCAGTTATAACACTGAAGCTTTCTTT
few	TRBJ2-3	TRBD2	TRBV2	CASMASGSDTQYF	TGTGCCAGCATGGCTAGCGGGAGTGATACGCAGTATTTT
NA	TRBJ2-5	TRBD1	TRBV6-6	CASSSTGGKETQYF	TGTGCCAGCAGTTCGACAGGGGGGAAAGAGACCCAGTACTTC
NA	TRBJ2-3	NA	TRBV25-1	CASNDYTDTQYF	TGTGCCAGCAACGACTATACAGATACGCAGTATTTT
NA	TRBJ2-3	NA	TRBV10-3	CASGGSAGTDTQYF	TGTGCCAGCGGCGGATCCGCGGGGACAGATACGCAGTATTTT
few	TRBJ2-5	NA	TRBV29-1	CSVEPGETQYF	TGCAGCGTTGAGCCGGGTGAGACCCAGTACTTC
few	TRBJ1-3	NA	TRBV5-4	CASSSAPGVAGNTIYF	TGTGCCAGCAGCTCTGCACCAGGGGTGGCTGGAAACACCATATATTTT
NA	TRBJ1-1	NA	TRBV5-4	CASSFGQGTTEAFF	TGTGCCAGCAGCTTCGGGCAGGGGACGACTGAAGCTTTCTTT
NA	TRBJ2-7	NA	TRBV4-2	CASSQAWRNQETRTGEQYF	TGTGCCAGCAGCCAGGCCTGGCGGAACCAAGAAACGAGAACTGGCGAGCAGTACTTC
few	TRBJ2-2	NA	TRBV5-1	CASSLEAFGELFF	TGCGCCAGCAGCCTCGAGGCGTTCGGGGAGCTGTTTTTT
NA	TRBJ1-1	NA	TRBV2	CASSADNPEAFF	TGTGCCAGCAGTGCAGATAACCCCGAAGCTTTCTTT
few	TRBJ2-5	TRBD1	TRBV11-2	CASSSGQGFLQETQYF	TGTGCCAGCAGCTCGGGACAGGGCTTTTTACAAGAGACCCAGTACTTC
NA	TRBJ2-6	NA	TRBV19	CASSIGSSGANVLTF	TGTGCCAGTAGTATAGGGAGCTCTGGGGCCAACGTCCTGACTTTC
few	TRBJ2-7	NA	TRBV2	CASRPRVLSYEQYF	TGTGCCAGCCGTCCCAGGGTACTCTCCTACGAGCAGTACTTC
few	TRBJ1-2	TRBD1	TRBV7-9	CASSLDRAYGYTF	TGTGCCAGCAGTCTGGACAGGGCCTATGGCTACACCTTC